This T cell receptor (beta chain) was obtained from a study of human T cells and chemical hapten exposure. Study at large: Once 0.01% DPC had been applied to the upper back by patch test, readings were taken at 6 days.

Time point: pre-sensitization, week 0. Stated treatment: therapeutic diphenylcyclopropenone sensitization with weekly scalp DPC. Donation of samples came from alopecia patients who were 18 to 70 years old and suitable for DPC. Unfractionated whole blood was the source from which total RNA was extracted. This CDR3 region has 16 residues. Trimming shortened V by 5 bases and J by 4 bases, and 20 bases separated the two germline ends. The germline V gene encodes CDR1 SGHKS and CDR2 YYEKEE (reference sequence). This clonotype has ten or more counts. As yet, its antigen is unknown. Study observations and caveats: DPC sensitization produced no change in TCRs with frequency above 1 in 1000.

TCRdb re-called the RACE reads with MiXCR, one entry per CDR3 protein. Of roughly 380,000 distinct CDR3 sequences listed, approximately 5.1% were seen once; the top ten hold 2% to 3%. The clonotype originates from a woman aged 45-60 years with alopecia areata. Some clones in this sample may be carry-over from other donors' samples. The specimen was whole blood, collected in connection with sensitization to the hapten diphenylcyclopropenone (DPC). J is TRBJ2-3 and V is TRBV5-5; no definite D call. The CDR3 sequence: CASRNSPVIDADTQYF. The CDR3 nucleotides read TGTGCCAGCAGAAACTCACCGGTGATTGACGCAGATACGCAGTATTTT.